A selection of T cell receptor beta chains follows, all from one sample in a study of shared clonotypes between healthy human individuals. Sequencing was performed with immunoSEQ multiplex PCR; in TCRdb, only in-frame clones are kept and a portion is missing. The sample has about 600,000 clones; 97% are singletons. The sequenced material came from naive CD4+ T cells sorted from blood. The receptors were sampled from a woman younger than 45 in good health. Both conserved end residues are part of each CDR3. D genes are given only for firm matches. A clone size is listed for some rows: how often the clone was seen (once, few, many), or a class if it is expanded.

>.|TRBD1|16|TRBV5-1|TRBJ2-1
TGCGCCAGCAGCTCAGCAGGGACAGTCATAGGCAATGAGCAGTTCTTC
CASSSAGTVIGNEQFF
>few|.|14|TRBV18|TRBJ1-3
TGTGCCAGCTCATCATGGACAGCTGGAAACACCATATATTTT
CASSSWTAGNTIYF
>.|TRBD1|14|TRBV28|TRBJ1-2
TGTGCCAGCAGTCGGGACAGGGGCTACTATGGCTACACCTTC
CASSRDRGYYGYTF
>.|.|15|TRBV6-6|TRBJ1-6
TGTGCCAGCAGGGGACTAGGGGCCGTCGATTCACCCCTCCACTTT
CASRGLGAVDSPLHF
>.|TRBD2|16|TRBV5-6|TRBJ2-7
TGTGCCAGCAGTGCCACTGGGGGAGGGAGATCCTACGAGCAGTACTTC
CASSATGGGRSYEQYF
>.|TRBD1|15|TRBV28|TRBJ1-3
TGTGCCAGCCGTACCGGGACAGGGTCGGGAAACACCATATATTTT
CASRTGTGSGNTIYF
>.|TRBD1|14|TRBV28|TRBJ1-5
TGTGCCAGCAGGTCAGGGGGTCTCGGTCAGCCCCAGCATTTT
CASRSGGLGQPQHF
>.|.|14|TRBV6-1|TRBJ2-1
TGTGCCAGCATCGTTGGGTACTCCTACAATGAGCAGTTCTTC
CASIVGYSYNEQFF
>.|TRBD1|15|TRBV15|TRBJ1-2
TGTGCCACCAGCAGAGACAGGGGGATGAGCTATGGCTACACCTTC
CATSRDRGMSYGYTF
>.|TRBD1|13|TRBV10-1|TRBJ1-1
TGCGCCAGCAGTCCGACAGGGGACCGCGAAGCTTTCTTT
CASSPTGDREAFF
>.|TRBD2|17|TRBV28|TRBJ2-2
TGTGCCAGCAGTTTCCCTCCCCTCGGCGGGAGGGCCGGGGAGCTGTTTTTT
CASSFPPLGGRAGELFF
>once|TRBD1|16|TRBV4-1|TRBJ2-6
TGCGCCAGCAGCCACCAGAGGGGGCAAGGGGCCAACGTCCTGACTTTC
CASSHQRGQGANVLTF
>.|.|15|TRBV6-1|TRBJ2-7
TGTGCCAGCATCGAACGGGGCAAAAGCTCCTACGAGCAGTACTTC
CASIERGKSSYEQYF
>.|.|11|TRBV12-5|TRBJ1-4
TGTGCTAGTGGGGGGTTTGAAAAACTGTTTTTT
CASGGFEKLFF
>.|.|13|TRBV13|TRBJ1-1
TGTGCCAGCAGCTATCGACCCCTGAGCGAAGCTTTCTTT
CASSYRPLSEAFF
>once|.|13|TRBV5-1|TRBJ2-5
TGCGCCAGCAGCGGAGGGATTCGGGAGACCCAGTACTTC
CASSGGIRETQYF
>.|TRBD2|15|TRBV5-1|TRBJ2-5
TGCGCCAGTTATCCCAAACTAGCGGGAGGCGAGACCCAGTACTTC
CASYPKLAGGETQYF
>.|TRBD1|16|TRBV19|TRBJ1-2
TGTGCCAGTAGGAGAACAGGGACAGATGGATCCTATGGCTACACCTTC
CASRRTGTDGSYGYTF
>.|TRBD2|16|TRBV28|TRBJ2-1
TGTGCCAGCAGTTCCTTACTAGCGGGAGCTCTCAATGAGCAGTTCTTC
CASSSLLAGALNEQFF
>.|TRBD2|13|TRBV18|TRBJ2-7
TGTGCCAGCTCACCGGGACTAGTAGCGGAGCAGTACTTC
CASSPGLVAEQYF
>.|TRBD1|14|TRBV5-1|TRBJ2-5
TGCGCCAGCAGCTTGGGACAGGGCCAAGAGACCCAGTACTTC
CASSLGQGQETQYF
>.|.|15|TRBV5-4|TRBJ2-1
TGTGCCAGCAGCCGGGACGGGAGCTCCTACAATGAGCAGTTCTTC
CASSRDGSSYNEQFF
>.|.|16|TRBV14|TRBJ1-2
TGTGCCAGCAGCCAAGGATTTTGGGGGAACAACTATGGCTACACCTTC
CASSQGFWGNNYGYTF
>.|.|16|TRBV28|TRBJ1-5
TGTGCCAGCAGTGCCCGGGGGGTCGTTAGCAATCAGCCCCAGCATTTT
CASSARGVVSNQPQHF
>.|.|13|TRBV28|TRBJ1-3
TGTGCCAGCAGTTTTATGTCTGGAAACACCATATATTTT
CASSFMSGNTIYF
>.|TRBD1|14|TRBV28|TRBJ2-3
TGTGCCAGCAGGGGACAGCCCCACCCAGATACGCAGTATTTT
CASRGQPHPDTQYF
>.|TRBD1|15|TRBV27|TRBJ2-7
TGTGCCAGCAGTGCCAGGGGGCAGAGGTGGTACGAGCAGTACTTC
CASSARGQRWYEQYF
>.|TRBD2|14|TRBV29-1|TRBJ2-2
TGCAGCGTCACTAGCGCCGCGAACACCGGGGAGCTGTTTTTT
CSVTSAANTGELFF
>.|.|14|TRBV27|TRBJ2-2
TGTGCCAGCAGTTTAGCGGGAAACACCGGGGAGCTGTTTTTT
CASSLAGNTGELFF